This passage covers 17 T cell receptor beta chains from one sample sequenced in a study of blood T cell repertoires in COVID-19. This table comes from immunoSEQ multiplex PCR, and its TCRdb copy is limited to in-frame clones, with some not included. The sample has 190,000 or so clones; roughly 86% are singletons. The sequencing input was peripheral blood. These receptors were obtained from a woman in her 30s with active or convalescent COVID-19.

V gene TRBV2 combines with J gene TRBJ2-1; 9 bases fit TRBD2. J was trimmed by 0 bases and V by 4 bases; bases with no gene match: 4. Germline V gene data show CDR1 as SNHLY and CDR2 as FYNNEI. The CDR3 length is 16 residues. CDR3 residues: CASSVGTSRSYNEQFF. The CDR3 DNA is TGTGCCAGCAGTGTGGGGACTAGCCGCTCCTACAATGAGCAGTTCTTC. Combining the CDR3 with reference TRBV2 and TRBJ2-1 gives the whole variable domain EPEVTQTPSHQVTQMGQEVILRCVPISNHLYFYWYRQILGQKVEFLVSFYNNEISEKSEIFDDQFSVERPDGSNFTLKIRSTKLEDSAMYFCASSVGTSRSYNEQFFGPGTRLTVL.

The V call is TRBV9, the J call TRBJ2-5; 10 bases match TRBD2. V trimming: 4 bases; J trimming: 4 bases; junction bases outside the gene matches: 7. The CDR3 spans 15 residues. Germline V gene lookup returns CDR1 SGDLS and CDR2 YYNGEE. This chain's CDR3 is CASSQSSGGAETQYF. The CDR3 nucleotides are TGTGCCAGCAGCCAATCGAGCGGGGGGGCAGAGACCCAGTACTTC.

V usage is TRBV6-5 and J usage is TRBJ1-1; D perhaps matches TRBD1 (6 bases). The CDR3 sequence is 14 residues long. Trimming pared 6 bases from V and 7 bases from J, leaving 18 bases between. Germline-derived CDR1 and CDR2 are MNHEY and SVGAGI. The CDR3 reads CASRRDNALGEAFF. The CDR3 nucleotides are TGTGCCAGCAGACGGGACAATGCACTGGGTGAAGCTTTCTTT.

This rearrangement joins TRBV6-6 to TRBJ1-6, with 10 positions matching TRBD1. There are 17 residues in the CDR3. V was pared by 5 bases and J by 8 bases, with 12 bases of the junction left unmatched. The V gene's germline CDR1 is MNHNY and CDR2 SVGAGI (reference sequence). This CDR3 is CASSLGTGAGLDSPLHF. CDR3 in DNA: TGTGCCAGCAGTCTCGGGACAGGGGCCGGGTTAGATTCACCCCTCCACTTT.

V is TRBV27 and J is TRBJ2-2, with 7 bases that match TRBD1. CDR3 size: 13 residues. The V gene's germline CDR1 is MNHEY and CDR2 SMNVEV (reference sequence). V dropped 10 bases and J dropped 4; count of bases not matched to a gene: 6. CDR3 DNA sequence: TGTGCCACCACGGGGACAGCCACCGGGGAGCTGTTTTTT. Translation: CATTGTATGELFF.

The chain combines TRBV10-3 with TRBJ1-4, with D possibly TRBD1 on 5 matching bases. With 0 bases removed from V and 6 bases from J, the gap between germline ends came to 8 bases. CDR3 size: 14 residues. Germline V gives CDR1 ENHRY, CDR2 SYGVKD. This CDR3 is CAISESGGDEKLFF. The CDR3 DNA follows: TGTGCCATCAGTGAGTCGGGGGGGGATGAAAAACTGTTTTTT.

The gene calls are TRBV19 and TRBJ1-1; no clear D. Germline V gene data show CDR1 as LNHDA and CDR2 as SQIVND (reference sequence). Between the trimmed V and J ends, which lost 6 bases and 1 base, there was a span of 12 bases. CDR3 length: 14 residues. This chain's CDR3 is CASSPRFPNTEAFF. The CDR3 DNA follows: TGTGCCAGTAGCCCACGGTTTCCGAACACTGAAGCTTTCTTT.

The table lists this clone with a count of one. The CDR3 nucleotides read TGTGCCAGCAGTGAAGAACAAATGAACACTGAAGCTTTCTTT. Translated: CASSEEQMNTEAFF. V and J are TRBV2 and TRBJ1-1; D is unresolved. The CDR3 sequence is 14 residues long. V was clipped by 1 base and J by 0 bases, with 6 bases between them. CDR1 is SNHLY, CDR2 FYNNEI, per germline.

The chain employs TRBV18 and TRBJ2-1; tentative D call: TRBD2 (7 bases). V lost 6 bases and J 3 bases, leaving 18 bases between the germline ends. CDR3 length: 16 amino acids. The V gene's germline CDR1 is KGHSH and CDR2 LQKENI. CDR3 loop: CASSPVGGVNYNEQFF. The CDR3 DNA follows: TGTGCCAGCTCCCCCGTAGGGGGGGTGAACTACAATGAGCAGTTCTTC.

The chain has TRBV7-9 and TRBJ2-5; D ambiguous. The germline gives CDR1 SEHNR, CDR2 FQNEAQ (reference sequence). Trimming took 0 bases from V and 7 from J, leaving 12 bases between them. The CDR3 is 14 amino acids. This chain's CDR3 is CASSLASQPGTQYF. In nucleotides, the CDR3 is TGTGCCAGCAGCTTAGCGTCCCAGCCAGGGACCCAGTACTTC.

The CDR3 coding sequence is TGTGCCACCAGCAGAGATCGCACTAGCGGGAAGAAAGAGACCCAGTACTTC. Protein: CATSRDRTSGKKETQYF. J is TRBJ2-5 and V is TRBV15, with 10 bases identical to TRBD2. Trimming removed 0 bases from V and 3 bases from J; junction bases left unmatched: 7. The V gene's germline CDR1 is LNHNV and CDR2 YYDKDF (reference sequence). This CDR3 is built from 17 residues.

The chain links TRBV2 to TRBJ1-4, with no clear D. The CDR3 covers 14 residues. V lost 7 bases, J lost 8 bases, and 17 bases lay in between. Germline V gene data show CDR1 as SNHLY and CDR2 as FYNNEI. As DNA, the CDR3 is TGTGCCAGCAAGACGGGTCGCGGAGGCGAAAAACTGTTTTTT. It translates to CASKTGRGGEKLFF.

The chain couples TRBV28 to TRBJ2-7; TRBD1 matches at 10 bases. Germline CDR1 is MDHEN and CDR2 is SYDVKM. This CDR3 contains 14 residues. The V and J ends lost 6 bases and 6 bases, in that order; junction bases with no gene match: 8. The DNA of the CDR3 is TGTGCCAGCAGCCTGGGACAGGGGAGGGGCGAGCAGTACTTC. This encodes CASSLGQGRGEQYF.

This chain uses TRBV7-2 with TRBJ2-7; 9 bases are a match to TRBD1. CDR1 SGHTA and CDR2 FQGNSA come from the germline V gene. V lost 7 bases, J lost 3 bases, and 7 bases stayed unmatched. The CDR3 has 14 amino acids. CDR3 nucleotides: TGTGCCAGCAAACCGGGACAGGGAGGCTACGAGCAGTACTTC. This sequence encodes CASKPGQGGYEQYF.

This chain connects TRBV6-6 to TRBJ1-4, with 7 bases fitting TRBD1. The CDR3 loop spans 14 amino acids. Germline values: CDR1 MNHNY, CDR2 SVGAGI (reference sequence). V lost 10 bases and J lost 5; bases outside the gene matches: 10. CDR3 in DNA: TGTGCCATACAGGGGACCTCCACCAATGAAAAACTGTTTTTT. Translated, it gives CAIQGTSTNEKLFF.

The chain is built from TRBV28 and TRBJ1-3; TRBD1 aligns across 7 bases. J lost 4 bases, V lost 8 bases, and 8 bases had no gene match. The CDR3 consists of 14 residues. In germline, CDR1 is MDHEN, CDR2 SYDVKM. CDR3 in DNA: TGTGCCAGCTTAACACCGGGACAGGGAAACACCATATATTTT. This sequence encodes CASLTPGQGNTIYF.

The chain combines TRBV4-1 with TRBJ1-5; D might be TRBD1 (6 bases). Germline V lookup: CDR1 MGHRA, CDR2 YSYEKL. The CDR3 totals 17 residues. Trimming removed 4 bases at V and 4 bases at J, with 20 bases between. CDR3 region: CASSRAPSGGVNQPQHF. The CDR3, as DNA: TGCGCCAGCAGCCGAGCCCCAAGCGGGGGCGTAAATCAGCCCCAGCATTTT.